The following is a T cell receptor beta chain sequence with its context. The data originate from a study of cytomegalovirus exposure and HLA in healthy donors. The CDR3 sequence is 16 residues long. J gave up 1 base and V 2 bases, and 5 bases lay outside the gene matches. The germline CDR1 and CDR2 sequences are MNHEY and SVGAGI. The PCR was carried out with 60 Vbeta primers and 13 Jbeta primers. Produced via immunoSEQ multiplex PCR; TCRdb's table is partial and in-frame only. Among about 150,000 clones, over 80% were seen once, and the ten largest hold approximately 1.5%. The TCR comes from a woman younger than 30 in good health and CMV-seronegative. The rearrangement links TRBV6-5 to TRBJ2-5, with 9 bases identical to TRBD2. Material: PBMCs. The DNA for the CDR3 is TGTGCCAGCAGTTACGATGGTAGCGGGGGCCAAGAGACCCAGTACTTC. It codes for CASSYDGSGGQETQYF.